The present T cell receptor (beta chain) was sequenced within a study of identical twins. Study-level results: Beta out-of-frame sequences showed weaker excess sharing between twins. Not following the same donors, the study drew its conclusions from cross-sectional statistical analysis.

A universal primer site came from template switching; cDNA carried unique molecular identifiers. TCRdb recomputed calls from the 5' RACE reads with MiXCR, one row per CDR3 protein. The sample lists over 500,000 distinct CDR3 sequences, roughly 21% occurring once. The V gene lost 6 bases and the J gene lost 3 bases, with 8 bases spanning the gap. This CDR3 has 12 residues. This clonotype occurred a few times. Its antigen is undetermined. These data were likewise used in another study, on T cells expressing NK-cell markers. That study reports: The sequencing cohort of eight donors included seven HCMV-seropositive individuals and one seronegative individual.

V is TRBV12-3 or TRBV12-4 and J is TRBJ1-2; no firm D call. The sequence came from a woman between 18 and 30 years old in good health. The sequencing sample was made of CD4+ T cells sorted from blood. CDR3 nucleotides: TGTGCCAGCAGACAGCCTTACTATGGCTACACCTTC. Translation gives CASRQPYYGYTF.